This TCR beta chain was sequenced in a study of shared clonotypes between healthy human individuals. Overall study results and limits: Sequencing depth was predicted to influence how clonotypes are shared among donors. Sharing across a few donors was seen in roughly 5% of naive CD4 clonotypes.

All donors were healthy HIV-negative adults lacking recent acute infections or vaccinations. CD45RA+ naive and CD45RA-negative memory subsets were separated from CD4+ cells. Comments on this clone: Its antigen is currently unknown.

Using immunoSEQ multiplex PCR, the repertoire was profiled, and TCRdb retains in-frame clones only, with some absent. The table lists hundreds of thousands of clones, less than 98% of them singletons, with about 0.06% in the top ten. This CDR3 is built from 13 residues. The ends were cut back, 7 bases at V and 0 bases at J, with 7 bases in the middle. Germline V gene data show CDR1 as MDHEN and CDR2 as SYDVKM. Sequenced: naive CD4+ T cells sorted from blood. Subset reported: CD45RA+ positively selected. This sequence joins TRBV28 and TRBJ2-1; no clear D gene. The sequence came from a woman younger than 45 in good health. The CDR3 nucleotides read TGTGCCAGCATACCCCACTCCTACAATGAGCAGTTCTTC. Translated, it gives CASIPHSYNEQFF. Full variable domain (remainder filled in from reference TRBV28 and TRBJ2-1): DVKVTQSSRYLVKRTGEKVFLECVQDMDHENMFWYRQDPGLGLRLIYFSYDVKMKEKGDIPEGYSVSREKKERFSLILESASTNQTSMYLCASIPHSYNEQFFGPGTRLTVL.